This TCR beta chain was observed in a study of OX40 agonist ivuxolimab in advanced cancers. In the study overall: Partial responses were achieved by three patients, one with hepatocellular carcinoma and two with cutaneous melanoma.

For this clone: Its specificity is not known.

Profiling relied on immunoSEQ multiplex PCR, and the TCRdb table lists in-frame clones only, not all of them. This sample has tens of thousands of clones, with approximately 83% found just once. Regarding the study as a whole: Relative to CD4+, CD8+ T cells held more expanded clones on average.

CDR3 length: 14 amino acids. The V and J ends lost 5 bases and 4 bases respectively, with 15 bases between them. Germline loops: CDR1 SQVTM, CDR2 ANQGSEA. This sequence joins TRBV29-1 and TRBJ2-1; perhaps TRBD2 as D (6 bases). The receptor was derived from an adult with an advanced solid tumor such as melanoma, head and neck, liver or kidney cancer. This specimen consisted of CD4+ or CD8+ T cells sorted from blood, obtained in a trial of the OX40 agonist ivuxolimab. The CDR3 DNA reads as TGCAGCGTTCTTTACGGGGGACTTTACAATGAGCAGTTCTTC. It encodes CSVLYGGLYNEQFF.